This TCR beta chain was sequenced during a study of blood T cell repertoires in COVID-19 (dated by TCRdb to the early 2020s). As for the study more broadly: Samples from collaborators originated in the United States, Italy and Spain and spanned both the acute and convalescent phases of COVID-19. The prospective study material was composed of cDNA or gDNA derived from T cells, B-cell-depleted T cells, or PBMCs. The dataset comprised deeply sampled blood TCRbeta repertoires from subjects exposed to, actively infected with, or recovered from COVID-19. The repertoires were made available in a free public database intended to serve as a resource for research on the immune response to SARS-CoV-2. Samples came from the ongoing ImmuneRACE study (first 160 participants) plus 1,254 subjects from 6 global collaborators. The sample metadata nearly always contained a de-identified subject ID, COVID-19 status, age in years and sex. Where available, HLA class I and class II types were obtained from metadata supplied by the sample provider rather than from assay-based typing. The paper as a whole reports these results and caveats: Clinical and demographic metadata were provided uncurated, with the amount varying by source and participant.

The immunoSEQ Assay, a bias-controlled multiplex PCR, was used to amplify TCRbeta CDR3 regions from genomic DNA. Under the source paper's analysis protocol: Nucleated cell counts per sample were estimated from amplification of reference gene primers within the assay. To quantify the absolute abundance of each unique TCRbeta CDR3 rearrangement, sequence reads were collapsed and filtered. For each sample, productive Simpson clonality was calculated as the square root of Simpson's diversity index across productive rearrangements. The clones in this table, taken by TCRdb from immuneACCESS, are in-frame only. Not every clone is retained; where verified, under half of the shortfall comes from an unresolved V gene, and the cause of the rest is unknown. V and J calls and clone size are those listed in that table; D and trimming were worked out from the DNA. This sample comprises under 350,000 clones, approximately 92% of them detected only once. Around 6.8% of the sample rests with the top ten.

The CDR3 starts with the cysteine, ends with the phenylalanine, and has 13 residues. Left in the record is the CDR3 DNA by itself, 39 bases read in frame from the first base. Trimming at the junction amounts to 5 bases on V and 1 base on J, and the germline ends lie 8 bases apart. The germline V gene (reference sequence) yields SEHNR for CDR1 and FQNEAQ for CDR2. One collaborating source in Seattle enrolled patients while the patients were actively infected and followed the patients over time throughout the course of disease. The collaborating institutions used their own protocols to collect whole blood in K2EDTA tubes. For TCRbeta analysis, collaborators shipped samples as frozen whole blood, isolated PBMCs, or DNA extracted from either of those sample types. On this clone: No cognate antigen has been identified for it. No much larger clone exists at a distance of one base, and base qualities are not known.

The clonotype was recovered from a woman aged 30 to 39 with COVID-19, enrolled during active disease. The specimen was peripheral blood. The sequence links TRBV7-9 to TRBJ1-1; possibly the D gene is TRBD1, per 6 matching bases. CDR3 reads: CASSEGQNTEAFF. The DNA is TGTGCCAGCAGCGAGGGACAGAACACTGAAGCTTTCTTT.